Listed here are 18 T cell receptor beta chains from one sample, sequenced in a study of T cells expressing NK-cell markers. TCRdb reprocessed the 5' RACE reads and keeps a single row for each CDR3 protein, giving no DNA. This sample lists fewer than 400,000 distinct CDR3 sequences; its ten largest clones have 5.2%. The sample was blood T cells: a sorted CD56 or NKG2C T cell subset, CD4+ or CD8+ T cells, or bulk PBMC T cells (not recorded which). The receptors derive from a man aged 18-70 years in good health.

The chain carries TRBV28 and TRBJ2-7; TCRdb's D gene call, TRBD1, goes unchecked for lack of DNA. The CDR3 consists of 15 residues. The germline gives CDR1 MDHEN, CDR2 SYDVKM. CDR3 sequence reads: CASSTLPGRVLEQYF. Combining the CDR3 with reference TRBV28 and TRBJ2-7 gives the whole variable domain DVKVTQSSRYLVKRTGEKVFLECVQDMDHENMFWYRQDPGLGLRLIYFSYDVKMKEKGDIPEGYSVSREKKERFSLILESASTNQTSMYLCASSTLPGRVLEQYFGPGTRLTVT.

The chain uses TRBV11-2 and TRBJ1-1; with no DNA, the TCRdb D assignment of TRBD1 cannot be verified. Germline values: CDR1 SGHAT, CDR2 FQNNGV. CDR3 length: 13 residues. The CDR3 region is CASSVGGLSEAFF.

The chain combines TRBV7-3 with TRBJ2-6. The CDR3 is made up of 18 amino acids. Germline-derived CDR1 and CDR2 are SGHTA and FQGTGA. CDR3 amino acids: CASSLTGLASSGANVLTF.

This rearrangement joins TRBV15 to TRBJ2-5; TCRdb proposes TRBD2, but this gene call is untestable without DNA. The CDR3 sequence is 16 residues long. Looked up from germline, CDR1 is LNHNV and CDR2 is YYDKDF (reference sequence). The CDR3 reads CATSRILGEGWETQYF.

V usage is TRBV7-9 and J usage is TRBJ2-7; as DNA is missing, the TRBD2 call by TCRdb cannot be tested. This CDR3 comprises 15 residues. The germline CDR1 and CDR2 sequences are SEHNR and FQNEAQ (reference sequence). CDR3 protein: CASSLAEGMVREQYF.

The chain couples TRBV6-5 to TRBJ1-1; TCRdb returns TRBD1, unconfirmable since there is no DNA. Germline loops: CDR1 MNHEY, CDR2 SVGAGI. The CDR3 runs to 16 residues. The CDR3 is CASSYGLGGVMAEAFF.

The J gene is TRBJ1-2, the V gene TRBV12-3 or TRBV12-4. The CDR3 covers 12 residues. This CDR3 reads CASSAPYYGYTF.

The rearrangement joins TRBV3-1 to TRBJ1-1; TCRdb calls TRBD1, which cannot be checked without DNA. The CDR3 is 16 amino acids. Per germline, CDR1 LGHDT and CDR2 YNNKEL (reference sequence). CDR3 sequence: CASSPQRARRNTEAFF.

The chain uses TRBV7-2 and TRBJ2-7; absent DNA, TCRdb's TRBD1 call cannot be checked. The germline V gene has CDR1 SGHTA and CDR2 FQGNSA. CDR3 size: 13 residues. The CDR3 sequence is CASSSGSVDEQYF.

The J gene is TRBJ2-5, the V gene TRBV9. Per germline, CDR1 SGDLS and CDR2 YYNGEE. CDR3 length: 15 amino acids. This chain's CDR3 is CASSVGQLPKETQYF.

The chain combines TRBV2 with TRBJ2-5; lacking DNA, the TRBD1 call made by TCRdb goes unchecked. The CDR3 loop spans 15 amino acids. CDR1 is SNHLY and CDR2 is FYNNEI in the germline V gene. The CDR3: CASSNRGRSQETQYF.

The V gene is TRBV6-5, the J gene TRBJ1-1. Germline V gene lookup returns CDR1 MNHEY and CDR2 SVGAGI. The CDR3 has 15 residues. CDR3 sequence reads: CASSTTGVMNTEAFF.

The V and J genes are TRBV5-1 and TRBJ2-5; TCRdb reports TRBD2, a call that lacks DNA to check it against. This CDR3 region has 15 residues. From germline, CDR1 is SGHRS and CDR2 YFSETQ. CDR3 sequence reads: CASSLGLAFGETQYF.

The chain couples TRBV3-1 to TRBJ2-5; TCRdb proposes TRBD1, but this gene call is untestable without DNA. The length of the CDR3 is 13 residues. Germline CDR1 and CDR2: LGHDT and YNNKEL (reference sequence). The CDR3 is CASKPDTRETQYF.

This chain connects TRBV5-1 to TRBJ2-7; the TCRdb call, TRBD1, lacks DNA for checking. CDR1 is SGHRS and CDR2 is YFSETQ in the germline V gene. The CDR3 sequence is 15 residues long. This chain's CDR3 is CASSRGGTTSYEQYF.

The CDR3 spells CASSLLRQSQHF. The chain recombines TRBV19 with TRBJ1-5. This CDR3 has 12 amino acids. Germline assignment: CDR1 LNHDA and CDR2 SQIVND (reference sequence).

The chain couples TRBV28 to TRBJ2-4; the TRBD2 assignment by TCRdb is unverifiable without DNA. Germline loops: CDR1 MDHEN, CDR2 SYDVKM. This CDR3 has 18 residues. CDR3 sequence: CASSSTHLRDLAKNIQYF.

This chain connects TRBV6-6 to TRBJ2-7; checking the TCRdb D call of TRBD1 is not possible without DNA. CDR3 length equals 12 residues. The germline gives CDR1 MNHNY, CDR2 SVGAGI (reference sequence). CDR3 region: CASRDGAGEQYF.